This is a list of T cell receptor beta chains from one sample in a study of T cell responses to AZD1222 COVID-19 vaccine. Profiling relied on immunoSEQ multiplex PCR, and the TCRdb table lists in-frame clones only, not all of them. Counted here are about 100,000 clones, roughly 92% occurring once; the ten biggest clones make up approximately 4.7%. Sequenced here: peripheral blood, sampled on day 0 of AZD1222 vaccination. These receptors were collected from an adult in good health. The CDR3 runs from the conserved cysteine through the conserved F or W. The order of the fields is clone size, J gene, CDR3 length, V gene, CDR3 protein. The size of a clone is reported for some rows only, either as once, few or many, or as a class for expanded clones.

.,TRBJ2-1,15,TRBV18,CASSQAGQGYNEQFF
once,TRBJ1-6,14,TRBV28,CASSSPDFNSPLHF
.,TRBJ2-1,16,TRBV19,CASRLTGQGEVHEQFF
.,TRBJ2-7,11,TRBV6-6,CASRLTYEQYF
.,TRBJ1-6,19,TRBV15,CATSRDEAERGSYNSPLHF
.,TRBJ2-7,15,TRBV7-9,CASSLALAGIYEQYF
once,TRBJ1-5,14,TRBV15,CATSRGQGDQPQHF
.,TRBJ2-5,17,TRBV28,CASSSTTGTGHQETQYF
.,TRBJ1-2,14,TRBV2,CASTGTGVFSGYTF
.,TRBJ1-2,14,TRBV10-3,CAISDPLAGLGYTF
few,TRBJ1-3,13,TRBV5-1,CASSKGPGNTIYF
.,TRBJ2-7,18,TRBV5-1,CASSYHTRGQGFYREQYF
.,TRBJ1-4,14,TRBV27,CASSMNRGGEKLFF
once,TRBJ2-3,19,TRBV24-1,CATSSTTGLAGGSTDTQYF
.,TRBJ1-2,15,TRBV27,CASSLIGQGKYGYTF
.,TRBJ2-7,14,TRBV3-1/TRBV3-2,CASSRGRELYEQYF
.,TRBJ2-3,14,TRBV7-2,CASSLRASTDTQYF